The rows below give T cell receptor beta chains drawn from one sample of a study of CD8+ T cells in alopecia areata. Assay used: immunoSEQ multiplex PCR; TCRdb lists only in-frame clones, some missing. The table lists approximately 150,000 clones, about three fifths of them singletons. Sequencing was performed on CD8+ T cells sorted from blood. These receptor sequences come from a human donor in good health. Both conserved end residues are part of each CDR3. Fields, in order: J gene, V gene, CDR3 protein.

j_call: TRBJ1-1
v_call: TRBV9
cdr3_aa: CASSVDDSLNTEAFF

j_call: TRBJ2-1
v_call: TRBV2
cdr3_aa: CASSDSSGHNEQFF

j_call: TRBJ2-5
v_call: TRBV25-1
cdr3_aa: CASSDPNGLETQYF

j_call: TRBJ2-3
v_call: TRBV7-2
cdr3_aa: CASSSVPYTQYF

j_call: TRBJ1-2
v_call: TRBV9
cdr3_aa: CASSDNRGGYTF

j_call: TRBJ2-3
v_call: TRBV23-1
cdr3_aa: CASRTARDRGTDTQYF

j_call: TRBJ2-1
v_call: TRBV7-2
cdr3_aa: CASSQKGLAGVGNEQFF

j_call: TRBJ2-1
v_call: TRBV7-9
cdr3_aa: CASSLPKGLAGREQFF

j_call: TRBJ2-2
v_call: TRBV29-1
cdr3_aa: CSVTGPWTSNTGELFF

j_call: TRBJ1-2
v_call: TRBV6-5
cdr3_aa: CASSHLEGGGYTF

j_call: TRBJ2-1
v_call: TRBV27
cdr3_aa: CASSVTVYNEQFF

j_call: TRBJ2-7
v_call: TRBV6-1
cdr3_aa: CASGIREPYEQYF

j_call: TRBJ1-1
v_call: TRBV2
cdr3_aa: CASSSTVLNTEAFF

j_call: TRBJ2-1
v_call: TRBV29-1
cdr3_aa: CSVMGPWDEQFF

j_call: TRBJ2-3
v_call: TRBV7-2
cdr3_aa: CASSAWSASTDTQYF